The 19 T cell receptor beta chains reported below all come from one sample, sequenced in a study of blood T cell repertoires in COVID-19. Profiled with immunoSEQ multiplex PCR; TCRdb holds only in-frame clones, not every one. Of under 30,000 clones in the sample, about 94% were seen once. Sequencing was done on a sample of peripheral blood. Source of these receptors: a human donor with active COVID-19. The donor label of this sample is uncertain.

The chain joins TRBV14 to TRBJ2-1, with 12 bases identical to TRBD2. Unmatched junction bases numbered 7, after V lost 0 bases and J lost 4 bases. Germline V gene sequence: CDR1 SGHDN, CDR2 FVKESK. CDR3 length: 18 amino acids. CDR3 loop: CASSQELAGGRLYNEQFF. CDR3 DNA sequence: TGTGCCAGCAGCCAAGAACTAGCGGGGGGAAGACTATACAATGAGCAGTTCTTC.

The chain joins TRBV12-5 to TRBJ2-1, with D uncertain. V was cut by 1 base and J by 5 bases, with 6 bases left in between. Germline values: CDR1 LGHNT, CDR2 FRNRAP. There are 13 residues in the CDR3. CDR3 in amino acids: CASGLGRNNEQFF. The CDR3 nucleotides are TGTGCTAGTGGTTTGGGCAGGAACAATGAGCAGTTCTTC.

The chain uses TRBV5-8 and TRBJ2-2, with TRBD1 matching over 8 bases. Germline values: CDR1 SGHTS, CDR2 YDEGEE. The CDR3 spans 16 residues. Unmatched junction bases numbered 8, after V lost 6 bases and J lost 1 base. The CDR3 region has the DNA TGTGCCAGCACAGGGGGTGGACAGGGGAACACCGGGGAGCTGTTTTTT. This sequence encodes CASTGGGQGNTGELFF.

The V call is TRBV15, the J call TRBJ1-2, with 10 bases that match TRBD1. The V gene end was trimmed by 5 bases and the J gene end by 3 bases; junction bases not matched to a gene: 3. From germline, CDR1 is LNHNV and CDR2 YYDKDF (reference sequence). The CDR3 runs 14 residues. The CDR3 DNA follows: TGTGCCACCAGCCGGGGGACAGGGGACTATGGCTACACCTTC. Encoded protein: CATSRGTGDYGYTF.

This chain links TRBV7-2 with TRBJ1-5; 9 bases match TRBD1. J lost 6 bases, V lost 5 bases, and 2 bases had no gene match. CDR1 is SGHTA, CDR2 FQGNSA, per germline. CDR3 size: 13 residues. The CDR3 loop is CASSRDRVQPQHF. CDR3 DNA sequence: TGTGCCAGCAGCCGGGACAGGGTTCAGCCCCAGCATTTT.

CDR3 coding DNA: TGTGCCAGCAGCAAAGAGGGGTCGAAAGAGGAGTACGAGACCCAGTACTTC. As protein: CASSKEGSKEEYETQYF. V usage is TRBV21-1 and J usage is TRBJ2-5; the tabulated D call, TRBD1, remains unverified against the DNA. TRBV21-1 represents a pseudogene. This CDR3 contains 17 residues.

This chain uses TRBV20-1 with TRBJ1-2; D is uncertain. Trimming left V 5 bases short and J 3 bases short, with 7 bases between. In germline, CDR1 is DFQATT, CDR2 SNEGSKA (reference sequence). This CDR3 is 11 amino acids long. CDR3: CSAVEDYGYTF. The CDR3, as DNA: TGCAGTGCTGTAGAGGACTATGGCTACACCTTC.

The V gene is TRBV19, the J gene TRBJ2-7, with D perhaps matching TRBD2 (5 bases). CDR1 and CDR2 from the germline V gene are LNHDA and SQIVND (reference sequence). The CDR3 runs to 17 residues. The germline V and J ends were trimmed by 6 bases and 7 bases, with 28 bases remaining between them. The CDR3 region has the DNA TGTGCCAGTAGCCTTACCCCTGTGGGTCTTATCCCGGGAGAGCAGTACTTC. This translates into CASSLTPVGLIPGEQYF.

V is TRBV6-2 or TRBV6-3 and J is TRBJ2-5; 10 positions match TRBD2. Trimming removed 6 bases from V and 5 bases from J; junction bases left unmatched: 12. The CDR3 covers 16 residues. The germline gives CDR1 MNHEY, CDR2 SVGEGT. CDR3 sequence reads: CASSDIAGGRVETQYF. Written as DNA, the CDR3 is TGTGCCAGCAGCGATATAGCGGGGGGCCGGGTGGAGACCCAGTACTTC.

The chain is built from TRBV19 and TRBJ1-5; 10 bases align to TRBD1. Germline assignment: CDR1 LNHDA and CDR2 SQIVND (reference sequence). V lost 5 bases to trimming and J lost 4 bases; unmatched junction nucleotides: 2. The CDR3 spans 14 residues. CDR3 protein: CASSPGQGNQPQHF. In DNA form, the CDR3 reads TGTGCCAGTAGTCCGGGACAGGGGAATCAGCCCCAGCATTTT.

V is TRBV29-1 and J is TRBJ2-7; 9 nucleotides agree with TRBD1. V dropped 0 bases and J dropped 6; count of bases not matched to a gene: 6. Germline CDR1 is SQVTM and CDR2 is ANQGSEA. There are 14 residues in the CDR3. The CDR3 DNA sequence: TGCAGCGTTGAAGACCCGGGACAGGGCTTCGAGCAGTACTTC. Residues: CSVEDPGQGFEQYF.

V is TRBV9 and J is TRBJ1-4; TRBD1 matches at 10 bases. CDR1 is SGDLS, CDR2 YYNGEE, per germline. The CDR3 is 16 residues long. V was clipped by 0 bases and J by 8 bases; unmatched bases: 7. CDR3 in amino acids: CASSVVSGTGAEKLFF. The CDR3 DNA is TGTGCCAGCAGCGTAGTCTCCGGGACAGGGGCCGAAAAACTGTTTTTT. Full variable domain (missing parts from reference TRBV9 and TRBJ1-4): DSGVTQTPKHLITATGQRVTLRCSPRSGDLSVYWYQQSLDQGLQFLIQYYNGEERAKGNILERFSAQQFPDLHSELNLSSLELGDSALYFCASSVVSGTGAEKLFFGSGTQLSVL.

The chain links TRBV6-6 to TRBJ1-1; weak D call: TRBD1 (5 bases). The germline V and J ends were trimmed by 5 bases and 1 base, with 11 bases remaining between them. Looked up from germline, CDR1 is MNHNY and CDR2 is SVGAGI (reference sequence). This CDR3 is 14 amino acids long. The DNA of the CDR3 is TGTGCCAGCAGTCCACAGGAGACGAACACTGAAGCTTTCTTT. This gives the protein CASSPQETNTEAFF.

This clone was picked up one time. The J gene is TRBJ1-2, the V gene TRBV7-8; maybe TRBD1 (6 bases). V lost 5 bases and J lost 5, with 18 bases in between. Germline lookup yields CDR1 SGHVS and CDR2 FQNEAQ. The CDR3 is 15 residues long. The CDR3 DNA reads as TGTGCCAGCAGCCCCCTTGTAGGCAGGGGTTATGGCTACACCTTC. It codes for CASSPLVGRGYGYTF.

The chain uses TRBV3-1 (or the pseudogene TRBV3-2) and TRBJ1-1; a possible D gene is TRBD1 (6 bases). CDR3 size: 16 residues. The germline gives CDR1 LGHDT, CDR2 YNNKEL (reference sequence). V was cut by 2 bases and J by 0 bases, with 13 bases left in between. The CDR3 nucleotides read TGTGCCAGCAGCCAAAGAACAGGGACTATGAACACTGAAGCTTTCTTT. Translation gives CASSQRTGTMNTEAFF.

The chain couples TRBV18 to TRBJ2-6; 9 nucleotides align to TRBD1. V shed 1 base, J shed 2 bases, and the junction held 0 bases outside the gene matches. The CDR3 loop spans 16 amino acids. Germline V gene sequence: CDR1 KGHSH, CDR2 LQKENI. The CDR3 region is CASSPRQGAGANVLTF. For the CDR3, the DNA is TGTGCCAGCTCACCACGACAGGGGGCTGGGGCCAACGTCCTGACTTTC.

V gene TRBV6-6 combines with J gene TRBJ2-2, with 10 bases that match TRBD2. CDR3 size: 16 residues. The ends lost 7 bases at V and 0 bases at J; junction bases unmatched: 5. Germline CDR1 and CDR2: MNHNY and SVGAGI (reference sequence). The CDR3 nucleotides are TGTGCCAGCATCTATAGCGGGGGGACGAACACCGGGGAGCTGTTTTTT. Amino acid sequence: CASIYSGGTNTGELFF.

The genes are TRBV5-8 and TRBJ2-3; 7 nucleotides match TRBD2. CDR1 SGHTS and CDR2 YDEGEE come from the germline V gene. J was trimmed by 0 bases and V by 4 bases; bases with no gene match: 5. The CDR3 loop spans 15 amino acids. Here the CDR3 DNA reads TGTGCCAGCAGCCCGAGCGGGGCTAGCACAGATACGCAGTATTTT. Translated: CASSPSGASTDTQYF.

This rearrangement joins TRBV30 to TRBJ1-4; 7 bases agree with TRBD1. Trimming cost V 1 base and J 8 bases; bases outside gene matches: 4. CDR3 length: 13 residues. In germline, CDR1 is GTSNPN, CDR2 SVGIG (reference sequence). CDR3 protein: CAWSEGAGEKLFF. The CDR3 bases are TGTGCCTGGAGTGAGGGGGCCGGGGAAAAACTGTTTTTT.